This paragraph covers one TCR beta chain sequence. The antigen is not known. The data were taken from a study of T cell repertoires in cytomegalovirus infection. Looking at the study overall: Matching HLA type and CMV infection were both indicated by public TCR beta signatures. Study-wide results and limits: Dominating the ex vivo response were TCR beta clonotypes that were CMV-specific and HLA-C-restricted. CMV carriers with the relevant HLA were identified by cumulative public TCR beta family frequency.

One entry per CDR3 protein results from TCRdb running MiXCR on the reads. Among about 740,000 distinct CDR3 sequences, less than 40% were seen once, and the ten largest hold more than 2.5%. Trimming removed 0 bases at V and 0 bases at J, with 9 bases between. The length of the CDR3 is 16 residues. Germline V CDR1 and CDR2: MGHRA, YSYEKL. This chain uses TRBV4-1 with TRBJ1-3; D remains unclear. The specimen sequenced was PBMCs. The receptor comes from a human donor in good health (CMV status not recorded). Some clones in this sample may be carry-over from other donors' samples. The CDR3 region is CASSQEQFSSGNTIYF. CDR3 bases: TGCGCCAGCAGCCAAGAACAGTTCAGCTCTGGAAACACCATATATTTT.